Described below is a single TCR beta chain sequence and its context. The antigen is not known. The junction and the germline gene differ at one end; a read error may be behind it. Here immunoSEQ multiplex PCR was the method, and the copy in TCRdb shows in-frame clones only, minus some. The profile shows 1.5 million to 2.5 million clones, about 95% of them singletons. The CDR3 loop spans 9 amino acids. Germline V gives CDR1 SGHTS, CDR2 YDEGEE. The sample is drawn from a study of shared clonotypes between healthy human individuals. Across the study: Three plates were used per donor for CD4 naive, three for CD4 memory, two for CD8 naive and one for CD8 memory.

The study's findings and limits: Genetic and exposure-history diversity was limited by the small donor number.

CD45RO-negative CD8 cells positively selected for CCR7 made up the naive population, which excluded terminally differentiated effector memory CD45RA+ cells. The chain joins TRBV5-8 to TRBJ2-4, with no clear D. The sequencing sample was made of naive CD8+ T cells sorted from blood. The sequence came from a man between 18 and 29 years old in good health. This CDR3 reads CASSFTSNF. The CDR3 DNA follows: TGTGCCAGCAGCTTTACCTCGAATTTC.